This T cell receptor (beta chain) originates from a study of blood T cells in healthy people across ages. Study-level points and caveats: The lack of PBMC sorting stopped any conclusive naive versus antigen-experienced comparison.

Next came a second PCR, run for 7 to 11 cycles, which used a sample-barcoded 5' primer along with a J-beta primer mix. A 12-random-nucleotide template-switch adaptor tagged each cDNA molecule. The yield of each sample was at least 2.5 million CDR3-containing paired-end reads. TCRdb processed the 5' RACE reads anew with MiXCR; each CDR3 protein has one entry. The sample has some 1.6 million distinct CDR3 sequences, about 35% seen once. The V gene's germline CDR1 is MNHEY and CDR2 SVGEGT. The length of the CDR3 is 16 residues. Trimming took off 5 bases at V and 0 bases at J, with 15 bases between the two ends. Worth noting for this clonotype: What it recognizes is unknown.

This TCR was sampled from a young woman in good health. This sequence joins TRBV6-2 or TRBV6-3 and TRBJ2-3, with a tentative D call TRBD2 (6 bases). Sequenced: blood. In nucleotides, the CDR3 is TGTGCCAGCAGTACCTATAGCGGTTCTAGCACAGATACGCAGTATTTT. Translated, it gives CASSTYSGSSTDTQYF.